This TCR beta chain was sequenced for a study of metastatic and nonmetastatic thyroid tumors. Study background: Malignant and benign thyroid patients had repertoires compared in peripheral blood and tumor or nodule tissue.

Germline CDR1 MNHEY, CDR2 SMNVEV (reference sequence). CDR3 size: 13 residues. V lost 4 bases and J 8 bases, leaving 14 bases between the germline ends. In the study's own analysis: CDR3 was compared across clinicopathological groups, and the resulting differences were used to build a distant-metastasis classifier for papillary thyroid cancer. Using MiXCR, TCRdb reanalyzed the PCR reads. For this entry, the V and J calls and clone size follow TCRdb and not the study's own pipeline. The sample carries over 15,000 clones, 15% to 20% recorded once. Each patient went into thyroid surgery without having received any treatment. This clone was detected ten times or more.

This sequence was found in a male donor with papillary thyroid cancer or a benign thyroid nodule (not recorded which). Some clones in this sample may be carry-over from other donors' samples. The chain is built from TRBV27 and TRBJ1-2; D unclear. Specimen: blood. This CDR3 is CASSSKGSRGYTF. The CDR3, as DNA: TGTGCCAGCAGTTCCAAGGGCAGTAGGGGCTACACCTTC.